This T cell receptor beta chain was sequenced during a study of early T cells in non-severe SARS-CoV-2 infection. Tagging with unique molecular identifiers was applied to individual cDNA molecules. A single record per CDR3 protein comes from TCRdb applying MiXCR to the 5' RACE reads. The table includes some 60,000 distinct CDR3 sequences, roughly 12% detected once. The germline CDR1 and CDR2 sequences are SEHNR and FQNEAQ (reference sequence). The CDR3 sequence is 15 residues long. J gave up 2 bases and V 5 bases, and 8 bases lay outside the gene matches. This clonotype was seen only a few times. The source of this sequence is an adult who was a healthcare worker with PCR-confirmed SARS-CoV-2 infection or an uninfected control (not recorded which). The rearrangement joins TRBV7-9 to TRBJ2-7; 8 bases match TRBD2. The material sequenced was whole blood. The CDR3 loop is CASSAPGGGPYEQYF. CDR3 DNA: TGTGCCAGCAGCGCTCCCGGCGGGGGGCCCTACGAGCAGTACTTC.